At least ten counts were recorded for the clone carrying this T cell receptor beta chain. No antigen is known for it. The data derive from a study of CD8 T cells in ankylosing spondylitis. Per the germline V gene, CDR1 is KGHDR and CDR2 is SFDVKD. The CDR3 extends over 18 amino acids. V was shortened by 0 bases and J by 1 base, with 14 bases between the two germline ends. General study findings and limits: Ankylosing spondylitis blood seemed to carry a telltale TCR beta motif made of roughly eight highly homologous variants.

TCRdb reanalysed the 5' RACE reads using MiXCR and keeps one entry per CDR3 protein. Among approximately 400,000 distinct CDR3 sequences listed, roughly a quarter were seen once. This receptor was obtained from a male donor with ankylosing spondylitis. This chain joins TRBV24-1 and TRBJ2-2; D not resolved. Sequenced: blood, either unsorted or a sorted T cell fraction (not recorded which). The CDR3 DNA follows: TGTGCCACCAGTGATTTGAAGGGCAAAACCCTGAACACCGGGGAGCTGTTTTTT. It is translated as CATSDLKGKTLNTGELFF.